This T cell receptor (beta chain) originates from a study of shared clonotypes between healthy human individuals. Whole-study results and caveats: Around 5.3% of naive CD4 clonotypes were shared across a handful of donors. As a rule, naive subsets had a larger estimated richness than memory subsets.

Naive CD8 cells lacked CD45RO, underwent positive selection for CCR7 and left out terminally differentiated effector memory CD45RA+ cells. Each PCR replicate from the sorted subsets contained 200 to 250 ng DNA, which is tens of thousands of T cell genomes. Original processing notes: Filtering differed, since immunoSEQ gave only junction sequences and no quality scores. Data came from immunoSEQ multiplex PCR; TCRdb stores just in-frame clones and leaves some out. V and J calls and clone size are copied from that table; D and trimming were computed from the DNA. The table includes about 600,000 clones, just under 97% detected once. This clone occurred once. What it recognizes is unknown. V gave up 9 bases and J gave up 1 base, with 14 bases separating them. Looked up from germline, CDR1 is SGHNT and CDR2 is YYREEE (reference sequence). This CDR3 is built from 14 residues.

The receptor comes from a woman in her thirties in good health. Material: naive CD8+ T cells sorted from blood. V and J are TRBV5-4 and TRBJ2-1; D is uncertain. CDR3 in amino acids: CAILNFGSYNEQFF. CDR3 nucleotide sequence: TGTGCCATCCTCAACTTTGGGTCCTACAATGAGCAGTTCTTC.